This TCR beta chain emerged from a study of blood T cell repertoires in COVID-19. Study information: COVID-19 samples from acute and convalescent phases originated in the United States, Italy and Spain. T cells, B-cell-depleted T cells, or PBMCs provided the cDNA or gDNA that served as material.

From germline, CDR1 is SGHRS and CDR2 YFSETQ. The CDR3 has 14 amino acids. Trimming removed 7 bases at V and 8 bases at J, with 19 bases between. In the study's own analysis: The authors estimated nucleated cell counts from reference gene primer amplification. Profiling relied on immunoSEQ multiplex PCR, and the TCRdb table lists in-frame clones only, not all of them. V and J calls plus clone size are reproduced from that table; the DNA served to infer D and trimming. The data contain tens of thousands of clones, 70% to 90% of them singletons. The gene calls are TRBV5-1 and TRBJ2-1, with D maybe TRBD2 (6 bases). Sequenced: peripheral blood. This TCR was sampled from a man in his forties or fifties with acute or convalescent COVID-19. The CDR3 DNA reads as TGCGCCAGCCAATTGCGGGTACTAGCAGATGAGCAGTTCTTC. This encodes CASQLRVLADEQFF.